This T cell receptor (beta chain) was sequenced for a study of beta chain features in type 1 diabetes. On this clone itself: Its antigen remains unidentified. Distinct nucleotide sequences in the sample also encode this CDR3.

The study's findings and limits: Type 1 diabetes patients had TCRB CDR3s that were shorter (moderately but significantly so) in all four CD4+ subsets.

The isolated RNA, all of it, was reverse transcribed, so expressed TCRB transcripts were what got sequenced. Data came from immunoSEQ multiplex PCR; TCRdb stores just in-frame clones and leaves some out. The table shows 600,000 to 750,000 clones, with roughly an eighth occurring only once. The specimen was naive CD4+ T cells from blood. The receptor's source is a man aged 30 to 39 with type 1 diabetes.

CDR3 sequence (DNA): TGTGCCTGGAGTCCCTCAGGGGATCAGCCCCAGCATTTT. Its protein product is CAWSPSGDQPQHF. The chain uses TRBV30 and TRBJ1-5; TRBD1 is a possible D gene (6 bases). This CDR3 has 13 residues. Germline V lookup: CDR1 GTSNPN, CDR2 SVGIG (reference sequence). V was clipped by 2 bases and J by 5 bases, with 10 bases between them.